The next 15 T cell receptor beta chains were all read from a single sample in a study of T cells in Graves' hyperthyroidism and ophthalmopathy. From RNA transcripts, TCR beta CDR3 regions were amplified. Primed by the HTBI set, a first-round RT-PCR was run on the TCR CDR3. TCRdb re-called the multiplex PCR reads through MiXCR, storing one row per CDR3 protein. The sample has around 490,000 distinct CDR3 sequences; just under 20% are singletons. The specimen sequenced was blood. These receptor sequences come from a man in his forties with Graves' ophthalmopathy.

The chain combines TRBV14 with TRBJ2-2; D may be TRBD1 or TRBD2 (5 bases each). The germline V gene encodes CDR1 SGHDN and CDR2 FVKESK. Trimming removed 0 bases at V and 8 bases at J, with 16 bases between. The CDR3 loop spans 16 amino acids. The CDR3 here is CASSQDRGRIRGELFF. The CDR3 DNA reads TGTGCCAGCAGCCAAGACCGGGGACGAATCCGGGGGGAGCTGTTTTTT.

This clonotype was recorded many times. The rearrangement links TRBV14 to TRBJ2-1; D is undetermined. CDR1 is SGHDN and CDR2 is FVKESK in the germline V gene. Trimming took off 5 bases at V and 0 bases at J, with 11 bases between the two ends. The CDR3 runs to 15 residues. The CDR3 nucleotides are TGTGCCAGCAGCGTTGGTAGAAGCTCCTACAATGAGCAGTTCTTC. This translates into CASSVGRSSYNEQFF. The variable domain in full, with the rest retrieved from reference TRBV14 and TRBJ2-1, is EAGVTQFPSHSVIEKGQTVTLRCDPISGHDNLYWYRRVMGKEIKFLLHFVKESKQDESGMPNNRFLAERTGGTYSTLKVQPAELEDSGVYFCASSVGRSSYNEQFFGPGTRLTVL.

This clonotype was observed many times. In DNA form, the CDR3 reads TGTGCCAGCAGTGGTTATTCGTATGAGCAGTTCTTC. It specifies CASSGYSYEQFF. The V call is TRBV12-3 or TRBV12-4, the J call TRBJ2-1; D unresolved. The length of the CDR3 is 12 residues. Trimming shortened V by 5 bases and J by 8 bases, and 10 bases separated the two germline ends.

This chain joins TRBV10-3 and TRBJ2-7; the D is unclear. Trimming left V 4 bases short and J 4 bases short, with 14 bases between. CDR3 length: 14 amino acids. In germline, CDR1 is ENHRY, CDR2 SYGVKD. This chain's CDR3 is CAISAAPTSYEQYF. The CDR3 DNA reads as TGTGCCATCAGTGCCGCGCCTACCTCTTACGAGCAGTACTTC.

This clonotype was seen a few times. This chain connects TRBV9 to TRBJ1-4; D not certain. In germline, CDR1 is SGDLS, CDR2 YYNGEE. V was trimmed by 0 bases and J by 0 bases, leaving 3 bases between them. This CDR3 has 14 residues. The CDR3: CASSVGATNEKLFF. The CDR3 coding sequence is TGTGCCAGCAGCGTAGGTGCAACTAATGAAAAACTGTTTTTT. The complete variable domain, with remaining parts taken from reference TRBV9 and TRBJ1-4, reads DSGVTQTPKHLITATGQRVTLRCSPRSGDLSVYWYQQSLDQGLQFLIQYYNGEERAKGNILERFSAQQFPDLHSELNLSSLELGDSALYFCASSVGATNEKLFFGSGTQLSVL.

Ten or more counts support this clonotype. This chain connects TRBV28 to TRBJ2-4; TRBD1 agrees at 7 bases. This CDR3 contains 15 residues. Looked up from germline, CDR1 is MDHEN and CDR2 is SYDVKM. With V trimmed by 2 bases and J by 1 base, 2 bases remained unmatched. Written as DNA, the CDR3 is TGTGCCAGCAGTTTACAGGGGGAGGCCAAAAACATTCAGTACTTC. Amino acids: CASSLQGEAKNIQYF.

CDR3 in DNA: TGTGCCATCAACGGAGCGGGGAGCACAGATACGCAGTATTTT. Protein product: CAINGAGSTDTQYF. The V gene is TRBV10-3, the J gene TRBJ2-3, with 7 bases that match TRBD2. CDR1 is ENHRY, CDR2 SYGVKD, per germline. The CDR3 totals 14 residues. With V trimmed by 7 bases and J by 0 bases, 4 bases remained unmatched.

This clonotype was recorded at least ten times. This chain joins TRBV30 and TRBJ1-6; TRBD1 aligns across 10 bases. The CDR3 extends over 13 amino acids. The germline gives CDR1 GTSNPN, CDR2 SVGIG (reference sequence). V shed 3 bases, J shed 12 bases, and the junction held 5 bases outside the gene matches. This CDR3 reads CAWRGTGVLPLHF. The CDR3 DNA sequence: TGTGCCTGGAGAGGGACAGGGGTTTTACCCCTCCACTTT.

The chain couples TRBV6-1 to TRBJ1-2; D gene ambiguous. Germline V gene sequence: CDR1 MNHNS, CDR2 SASEGT. The CDR3 runs to 13 residues. Trimming removed 9 bases at V and 6 bases at J, with 17 bases between. CDR3 coding DNA: TGTGCCAGTAGAACGTATAGGAGAAATGGCTACACCTTC. It codes for CASRTYRRNGYTF.

The V call is TRBV12-3 or TRBV12-4, the J call TRBJ1-5; D is unclear. The CDR3 is made up of 13 amino acids. Deletions cut 6 bases from V and 5 bases from J, with 11 bases between. The CDR3 nucleotides are TGTGCCAGCAGCCCGGGAGGGTATCAGCCCCAGCATTTT. This translates into CASSPGGYQPQHF.

The chain has TRBV2 and TRBJ1-5; D is unresolved. V lost 7 bases to trimming and J lost 0 bases, with 10 bases between them. Germline V gives CDR1 SNHLY, CDR2 FYNNEI. This CDR3 has 14 residues. CDR3 in amino acids: CASNGGLSNQPQHF. As DNA, the CDR3 is TGTGCCAGCAATGGAGGGCTTAGCAATCAGCCCCAGCATTTT.

In its sample, this clonotype was seen many times. The chain links TRBV6-1 to TRBJ1-2; no reliable D call. This CDR3 region has 14 residues. The ends were cut back, 1 base at V and 6 bases at J, with 12 bases in the middle. Germline CDR1 reads MNHNS; CDR2 reads SASEGT. The DNA of the CDR3 is TGTGCCAGCAGTGAAGTGATGGGTATACATGGCTACACCTTC. Translated: CASSEVMGIHGYTF.

Remarks on this clonotype: A read error may be the cause here, since a much bigger clone is one base away. The chain joins TRBV20-1 to TRBJ2-3, with D uncertain. The CDR3 consists of 14 residues. Germline-derived CDR1 and CDR2 are DFQATT and SNEGSKA (reference sequence). In nucleotides, the CDR3 is TGCAGTGCTAGGAGACTCACGAGCAGAGATACGCAGTATTTT. This gives the protein CSARRLTSRDTQYF.

Ten or more counts support this clonotype. V is TRBV5-1 and J is TRBJ2-1; 8 nucleotides line up with TRBD1. The CDR3 consists of 16 residues. The ends lost 1 base at V and 5 bases at J; junction bases unmatched: 8. CDR1 is SGHRS and CDR2 is YFSETQ in the germline V gene. CDR3 protein: CASSLWSGGDHNEQFF. Written as DNA, the CDR3 is TGCGCCAGCAGCTTGTGGTCAGGGGGCGACCACAATGAGCAGTTCTTC. The full variable domain, with the rest looked up from reference TRBV5-1 and TRBJ2-1, is KAGVTQTPRYLIKTRGQQVTLSCSPISGHRSVSWYQQTPGQGLQFLFEYFSETQRNKGNFPGRFSGRQFSNSRSEMNVSTLELGDSALYLCASSLWSGGDHNEQFFGPGTRLTVL.

This clonotype was seen ten or more times. The chain uses TRBV20-1 and TRBJ2-5; D not resolved. Per germline, CDR1 DFQATT and CDR2 SNEGSKA (reference sequence). The CDR3 is made up of 11 amino acids. The V gene lost 3 bases and the J gene lost 3 bases, with 5 bases spanning the gap. The CDR3 sequence: CSARAEETQYF. The CDR3 nucleotides are TGCAGTGCTAGGGCCGAAGAGACCCAGTACTTC.